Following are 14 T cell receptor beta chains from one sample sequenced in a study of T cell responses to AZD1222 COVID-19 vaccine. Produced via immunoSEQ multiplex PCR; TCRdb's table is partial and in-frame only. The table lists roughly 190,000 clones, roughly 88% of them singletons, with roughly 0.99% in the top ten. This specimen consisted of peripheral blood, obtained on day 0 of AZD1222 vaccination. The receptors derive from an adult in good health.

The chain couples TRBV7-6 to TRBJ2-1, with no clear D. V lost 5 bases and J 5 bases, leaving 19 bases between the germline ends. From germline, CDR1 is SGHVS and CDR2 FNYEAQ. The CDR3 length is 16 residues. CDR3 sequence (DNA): TGTGCCAGCAGCCCCTCCGGTGGGCAGCTACACAATGAGCAGTTCTTC. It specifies CASSPSGGQLHNEQFF.

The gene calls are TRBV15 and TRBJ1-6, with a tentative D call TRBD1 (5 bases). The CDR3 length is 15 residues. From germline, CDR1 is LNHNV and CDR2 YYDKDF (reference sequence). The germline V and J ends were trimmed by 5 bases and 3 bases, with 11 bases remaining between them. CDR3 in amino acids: CATSRTQDYNSPLHF. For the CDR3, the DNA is TGTGCCACCAGCCGGACACAGGACTATAATTCACCCCTCCACTTT. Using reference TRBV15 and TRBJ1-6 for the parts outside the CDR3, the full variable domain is DAMVIQNPRYQVTQFGKPVTLSCSQTLNHNVMYWYQQKSSQAPKLLFHYYDKDFNNEADTPDNFQSRRPNTSFCFLDIRSPGLGDTAMYLCATSRTQDYNSPLHFGNGTRLTVT.

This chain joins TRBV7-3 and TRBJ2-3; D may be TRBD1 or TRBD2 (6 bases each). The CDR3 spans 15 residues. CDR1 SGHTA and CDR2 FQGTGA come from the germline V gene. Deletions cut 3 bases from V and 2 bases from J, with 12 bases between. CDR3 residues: CASSLVGGTTDTQYF. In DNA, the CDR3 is TGTGCCAGCAGCTTGGTGGGGGGCACCACAGATACGCAGTATTTT.

The DNA for the CDR3 is TGTGCCAGTAGTATACGTCCAGGGTCTCCCTACGAGCAGTACTTC. It translates to CASSIRPGSPYEQYF. The J gene is TRBJ2-7, the V gene TRBV19; tentatively, D is TRBD1 (5 bases). The V end was cut by 2 bases, the J end by 2 bases, with 13 bases between. Germline values: CDR1 LNHDA, CDR2 SQIVND (reference sequence). The length of the CDR3 is 15 residues.

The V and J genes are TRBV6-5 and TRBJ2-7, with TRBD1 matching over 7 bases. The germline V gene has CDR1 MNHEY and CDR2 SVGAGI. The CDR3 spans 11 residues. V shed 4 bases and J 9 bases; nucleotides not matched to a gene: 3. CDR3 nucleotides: TGTGCCAGCAGTTTCGCAGGGGGGCAGTACTTC. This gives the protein CASSFAGGQYF.

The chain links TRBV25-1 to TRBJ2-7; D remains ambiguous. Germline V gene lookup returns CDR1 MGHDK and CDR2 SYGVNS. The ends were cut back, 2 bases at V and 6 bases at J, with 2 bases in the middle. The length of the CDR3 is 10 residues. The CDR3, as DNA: TGTGCCAGCAGTGAAATCGAGCAGTACTTC. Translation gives CASSEIEQYF.

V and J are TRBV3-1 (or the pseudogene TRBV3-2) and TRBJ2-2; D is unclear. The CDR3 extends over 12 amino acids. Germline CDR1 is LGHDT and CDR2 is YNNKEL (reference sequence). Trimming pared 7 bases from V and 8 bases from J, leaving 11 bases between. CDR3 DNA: TGTGCCAGCACTCCATTGGGGGGGGAGCTGTTTTTT. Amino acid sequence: CASTPLGGELFF.

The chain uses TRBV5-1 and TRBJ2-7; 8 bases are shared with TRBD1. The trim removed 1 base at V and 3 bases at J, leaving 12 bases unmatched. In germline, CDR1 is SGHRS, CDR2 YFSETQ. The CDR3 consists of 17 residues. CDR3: CASSLNIGSGGVYEQYF. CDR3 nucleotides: TGCGCCAGCAGCTTGAATATAGGGTCAGGGGGCGTCTACGAGCAGTACTTC.

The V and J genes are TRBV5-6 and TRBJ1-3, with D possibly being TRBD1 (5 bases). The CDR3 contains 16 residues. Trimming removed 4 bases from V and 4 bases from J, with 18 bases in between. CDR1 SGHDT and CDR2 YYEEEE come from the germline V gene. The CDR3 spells CASSRGRAGQGNTIYF. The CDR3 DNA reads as TGTGCCAGCAGCCGAGGAAGGGCAGGACAAGGAAACACCATATATTTT.

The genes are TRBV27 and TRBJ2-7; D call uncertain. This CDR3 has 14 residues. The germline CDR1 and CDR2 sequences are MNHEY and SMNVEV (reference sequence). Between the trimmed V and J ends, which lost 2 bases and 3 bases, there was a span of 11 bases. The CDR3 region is CASSLRQSYYEQYF. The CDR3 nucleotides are TGTGCCAGCAGTTTACGTCAGTCCTACTACGAGCAGTACTTC.

In nucleotides, the CDR3 is TGCGCCAGCAGCCAAGCCGAGAGCTCCTACGAGCAGTACTTC. It specifies CASSQAESSYEQYF. V and J are TRBV4-1 and TRBJ2-7; D ambiguous. CDR3 length: 14 amino acids. Germline CDR1 is MGHRA and CDR2 is YSYEKL. With 1 base removed from V and 0 bases from J, the gap between germline ends came to 7 bases.

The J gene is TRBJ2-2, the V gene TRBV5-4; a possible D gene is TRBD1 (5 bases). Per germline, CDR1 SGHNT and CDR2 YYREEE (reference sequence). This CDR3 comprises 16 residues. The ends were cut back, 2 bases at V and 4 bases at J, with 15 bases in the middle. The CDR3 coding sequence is TGTGCCAGCAGCTTTGGTGGGGCGGCCTCCACCGGGGAGCTGTTTTTT. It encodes CASSFGGAASTGELFF. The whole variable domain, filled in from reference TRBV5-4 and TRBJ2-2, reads ETGVTQSPTHLIKTRGQQVTLRCSSQSGHNTVSWYQQALGQGPQFIFQYYREEENGRGNFPPRFSGLQFPNYSSELNVNALELDDSALYLCASSFGGAASTGELFFGEGSRLTVL.

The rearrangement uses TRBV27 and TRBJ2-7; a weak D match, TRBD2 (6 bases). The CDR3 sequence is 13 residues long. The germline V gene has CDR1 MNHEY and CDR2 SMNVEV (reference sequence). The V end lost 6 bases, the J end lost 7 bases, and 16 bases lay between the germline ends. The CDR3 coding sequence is TGTGCCAGCAGCAAGGTCTGGGAGGCGGAGCAGTACTTC. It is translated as CASSKVWEAEQYF.

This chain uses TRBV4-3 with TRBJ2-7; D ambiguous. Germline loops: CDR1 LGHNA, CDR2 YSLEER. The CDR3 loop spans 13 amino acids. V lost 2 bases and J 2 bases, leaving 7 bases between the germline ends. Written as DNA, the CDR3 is TGCGCCAGCAGCCAACTAATAGCCTACGAGCAGTACTTC. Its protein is CASSQLIAYEQYF.